This T cell receptor (beta chain) came from a study of blood T cell repertoires in COVID-19 (dated by TCRdb to the early 2020s). Background on the whole study: Collaborator samples came from the United States, Italy and Spain and covered acute and convalescent phases of COVID-19. The material from the prospective study consisted of cDNA or gDNA derived from T cells, B-cell-depleted T cells, or PBMCs. Subjects who had been exposed to COVID-19, were actively infected with it, or had recovered from it provided the deeply sampled blood TCRbeta repertoires that made up the dataset. A freely available public database, intended as a resource for researchers studying the immune response to SARS-CoV-2, is where the repertoires were released. Samples came from the ongoing ImmuneRACE study (first 160 participants) plus 1,254 subjects from 6 global collaborators. The sample metadata nearly always contained a de-identified subject ID, COVID-19 status, age in years and sex. Where HLA class I and class II types were available, the types were taken from metadata supplied by the sample provider, not from assay-based typing. The research as a whole found: The quantity of clinical and demographic metadata differed by source and by participant and was supplied without curation.

TCRbeta CDR3 regions were amplified from genomic DNA using the immunoSEQ Assay, a bias-controlled multiplex PCR. The paper's data handling went like this. Nucleated cell counts per sample were estimated from amplification of reference gene primers within the assay. To quantify the absolute abundance of each unique TCRbeta CDR3 rearrangement, sequence reads were collapsed and filtered. For each sample, productive Simpson clonality was calculated as the square root of Simpson's diversity index across productive rearrangements. TCRdb provides this immuneACCESS table in a form limited to in-frame rearrangements. Some clones are lacking; in checked studies, under half of them reflect an unresolved V gene, and why the rest are absent is not known. V, J and clone size reflect that table, while D and trimming were determined from the DNA. The sample profile shows over 200,000 clones; 75% to 85% of them were found once. The ten largest make up about 9.3% of the sample.

This clone was seen just once. Its antigen remains undetermined. The input lacks base qualities; no much larger clone sits a single base away. Counted from cysteine to phenylalanine, this CDR3 has 14 amino acids. Of the read, only the CDR3 DNA is kept; its 42 bases are in frame from base 1. The germline V gene specifies MNHEY as CDR1 and SVGAGI as CDR2. V lost 0 bases and J lost 4 bases; the stretch between them is 9 bases long. Participants in the prospective study were enrolled through a virtual design, were aged roughly 18 to 90 years, and lived in approximately 24 United States geographic areas. Cohort assignment in the prospective study relied on participant-reported clinical history from a screening survey and a study questionnaire. Recovered participants in ImmuneRACE Cohort 3 were defined as having two consecutive negative NP/OP PCR tests, clearance from a healthcare professional, or resolution of symptoms. In the prospective study, whole blood, serum and a nasopharyngeal or oropharyngeal swab were collected from each participant by mobile phlebotomists. Over an approximately 2-month period, participants in the prospective study had the option of providing additional blood draws and questionnaires. Blood samples from the prospective study were shipped frozen or at room temperature prior to DNA extraction.

This receptor was obtained from a man in his forties who had recovered from COVID-19. Input material: PBMCs or T cells enriched from blood (not recorded which). This receptor chain uses TRBV6-5 and TRBJ1-2; the D gene cannot be named for sure. CDR3 protein: CASSYSGSLYGYTF. The DNA is TGTGCCAGCAGTTACTCGGGCAGCCTCTATGGCTACACCTTC.